What follows describes a single T cell receptor beta chain. This clonotype was observed a few times. This receptor's antigen is unknown. Base quality data are lacking; no much larger clone is found one base away. Library method: 5' RACE. The sample was run on a NextSeq 500. To correct for sequencing error and PCR bias, the TCR library protocol tagged individual cDNA molecules with unique molecular identifiers. Sequencing covered both TCR alpha and beta chains, and within each sample the abundances of alpha and beta sequences were tightly co-correlated. The study's processing was this. Decombinator V4 was used to perform V gene, J gene and CDR3 annotation of TCR sequences. TCRs were defined as expanded if a significant change between any two time points was detected under a Poisson model with p below 0.0001. Abundances of TCRs were expressed as counts per million after normalisation to the total number of TCRs sequenced in each sample. MAIT TCRs were defined by TRAV1-2 paired with TRAJ12, TRAJ20 or TRAJ33, and iNKT TCRs by TRAV10 paired with TRAJ18. A search of VDJdb, accessed on 1 November 2021, was run for TCRs annotated to CMV, EBV and SARS-CoV-2, with TCRs annotated for multiple antigens excluded. TCRdb's own reprocessing of the public reads used fastp at Q25 and MiXCR and kept productive beta chains. Each entry merges the rows of one CDR3 protein and shows their most common DNA and genes. TCRdb, not the authors, supplied the V and J calls. This sample is represented by 70,000 or so distinct CDR3 sequences; about 4.6% of them were singletons. The top ten clonotypes cover 3.5% to 4% of the sample.

The data were obtained in a study of early T cells in non-severe SARS-CoV-2 infection (dated by TCRdb to 2020 to 2023). A note on the overall study: Bulk RNA from unsorted whole blood was used for TCR sequencing, so alpha and beta chains could not be paired.

The CDR3 has 13 amino acids, counting the end cysteine and phenylalanine. This entry keeps only the CDR3 DNA: 39 bases, framed from base 1. V is pruned by 4 bases and J by 4 bases, leaving 4 bases of the junction without a gene match. CDR1 is given as MGHDK and CDR2 as SYGVNS, both from the germline V gene. This was a case-control study nested in a cohort of healthcare workers in London, UK, who had nasopharyngeal swab PCR tests and blood samples taken every week. Healthcare workers were recruited between 23 and 31 March 2020, during the week of the UK lockdown, and were followed weekly for up to about 15 weeks. Study-wide conclusions, independent of this receptor: VDJdb matching was skewed toward anti-spike CD8 responses and likely underestimated virus-specific expansions, missing private and CD4 specificities.

This material consisted of whole blood, taken at baseline. The TCR originated in an adult who was a healthcare worker with PCR-confirmed SARS-CoV-2 infection or an uninfected control (not recorded which). The donor label of this sample is uncertain. The rearranged segments are TRBV25-1 and TRBJ2-7, and 7 junction bases match TRBD1. The CDR3 corresponds to CASSGQGRYEQYF. The DNA is as follows: TGTGCCAGCAGTGGACAGGGTAGGTACGAGCAGTACTTC.